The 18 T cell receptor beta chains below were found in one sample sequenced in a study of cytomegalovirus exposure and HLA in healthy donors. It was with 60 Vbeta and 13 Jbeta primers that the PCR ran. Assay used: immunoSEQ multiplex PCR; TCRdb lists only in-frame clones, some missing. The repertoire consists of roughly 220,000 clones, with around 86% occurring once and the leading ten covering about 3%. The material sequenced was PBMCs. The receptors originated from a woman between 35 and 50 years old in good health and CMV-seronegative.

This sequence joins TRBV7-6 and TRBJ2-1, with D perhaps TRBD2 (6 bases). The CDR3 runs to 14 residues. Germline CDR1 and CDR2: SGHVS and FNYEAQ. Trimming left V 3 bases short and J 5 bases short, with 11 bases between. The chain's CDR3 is CASSFSGGDNEQFF. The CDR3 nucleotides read TGTGCCAGCAGCTTCTCCGGGGGAGACAATGAGCAGTTCTTC.

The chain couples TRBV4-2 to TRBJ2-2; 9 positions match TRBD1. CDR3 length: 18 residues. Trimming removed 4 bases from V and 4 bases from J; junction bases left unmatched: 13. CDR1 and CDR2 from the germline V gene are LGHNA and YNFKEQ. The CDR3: CASSRDRVVDIGTGELFF. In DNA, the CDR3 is TGTGCCAGCAGCCGGGACAGGGTGGTGGATATTGGCACCGGGGAGCTGTTTTTT.

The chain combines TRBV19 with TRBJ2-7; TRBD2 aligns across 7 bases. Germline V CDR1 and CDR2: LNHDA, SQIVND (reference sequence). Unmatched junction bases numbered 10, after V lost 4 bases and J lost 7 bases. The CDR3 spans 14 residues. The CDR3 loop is CASSTLAMIREQYF. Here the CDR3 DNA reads TGTGCCAGTAGTACACTAGCGATGATCAGGGAGCAGTACTTC.

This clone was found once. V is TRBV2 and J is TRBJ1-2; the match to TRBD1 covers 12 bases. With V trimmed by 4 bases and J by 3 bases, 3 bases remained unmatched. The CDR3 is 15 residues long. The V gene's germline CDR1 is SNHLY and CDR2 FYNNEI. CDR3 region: CASSVGTGGHYGYTF. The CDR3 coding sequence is TGTGCCAGCAGTGTTGGGACAGGGGGCCACTATGGCTACACCTTC.

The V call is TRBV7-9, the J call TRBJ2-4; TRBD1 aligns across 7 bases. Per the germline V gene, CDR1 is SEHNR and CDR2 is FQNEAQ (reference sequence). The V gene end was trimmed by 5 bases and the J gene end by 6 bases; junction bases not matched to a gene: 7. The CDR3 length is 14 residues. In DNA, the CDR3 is TGTGCCAGCAGCCAAACCGGGACAGTAAACATTCAGTACTTC. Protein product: CASSQTGTVNIQYF.

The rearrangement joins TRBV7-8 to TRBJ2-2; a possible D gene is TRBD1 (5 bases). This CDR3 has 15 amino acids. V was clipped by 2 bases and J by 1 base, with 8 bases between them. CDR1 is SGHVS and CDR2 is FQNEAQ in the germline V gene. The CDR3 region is CASSLQTGNTGELFF. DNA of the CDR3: TGTGCCAGCAGCTTACAAACAGGGAACACCGGGGAGCTGTTTTTT.

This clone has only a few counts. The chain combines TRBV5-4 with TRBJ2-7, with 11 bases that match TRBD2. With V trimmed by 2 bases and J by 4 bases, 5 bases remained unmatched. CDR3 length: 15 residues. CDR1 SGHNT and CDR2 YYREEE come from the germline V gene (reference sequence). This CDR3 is CASSFRGLAGYEQYF. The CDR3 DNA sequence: TGTGCCAGCAGCTTCCGTGGACTAGCGGGTTACGAGCAGTACTTC.

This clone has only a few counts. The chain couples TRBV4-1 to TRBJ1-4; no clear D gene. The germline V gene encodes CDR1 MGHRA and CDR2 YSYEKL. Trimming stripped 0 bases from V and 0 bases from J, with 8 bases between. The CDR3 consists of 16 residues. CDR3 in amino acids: CASSQEWRSTNEKLFF. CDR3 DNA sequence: TGCGCCAGCAGCCAAGAGTGGAGGTCAACTAATGAAAAACTGTTTTTT.

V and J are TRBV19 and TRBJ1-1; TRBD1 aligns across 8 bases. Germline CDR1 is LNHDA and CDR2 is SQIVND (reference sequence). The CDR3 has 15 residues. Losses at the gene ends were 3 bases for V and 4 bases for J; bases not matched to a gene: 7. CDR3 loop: CASSILNTGGTEAFF. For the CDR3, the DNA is TGTGCCAGTAGTATCCTGAACACAGGGGGCACTGAAGCTTTCTTT.

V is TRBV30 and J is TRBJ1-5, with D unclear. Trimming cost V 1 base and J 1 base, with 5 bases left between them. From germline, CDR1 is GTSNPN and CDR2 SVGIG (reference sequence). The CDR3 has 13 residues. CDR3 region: CAWSAGSNQPQHF. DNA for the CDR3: TGTGCCTGGAGTGCCGGGAGCAATCAGCCCCAGCATTTT.

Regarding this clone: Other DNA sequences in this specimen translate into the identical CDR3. The CDR3: CASSLASGAGANVLTF. The CDR3 DNA is TGTGCCAGCAGCTTAGCGTCAGGGGCTGGGGCCAACGTCCTGACTTTC. This chain links TRBV7-9 with TRBJ2-6; possible D gene TRBD1, 6 bases. Germline loops: CDR1 SEHNR, CDR2 FQNEAQ (reference sequence). V lost 0 bases to trimming and J lost 2 bases, with 8 bases between them. The length of the CDR3 is 16 residues.

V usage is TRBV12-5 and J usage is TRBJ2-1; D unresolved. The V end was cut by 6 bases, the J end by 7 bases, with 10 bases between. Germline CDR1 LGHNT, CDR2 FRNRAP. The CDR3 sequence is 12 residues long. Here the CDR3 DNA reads TGTGCTAGTGGCCTGAGGCGTAATGAGCAGTTCTTC. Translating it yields CASGLRRNEQFF.

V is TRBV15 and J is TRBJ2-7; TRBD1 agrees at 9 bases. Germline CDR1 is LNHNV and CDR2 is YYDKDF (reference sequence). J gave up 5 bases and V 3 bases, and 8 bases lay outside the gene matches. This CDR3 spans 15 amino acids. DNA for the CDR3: TGTGCCACCAGCAGTAGACAGGGGGTGGGCGACGAGCAGTACTTC. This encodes CATSSRQGVGDEQYF.

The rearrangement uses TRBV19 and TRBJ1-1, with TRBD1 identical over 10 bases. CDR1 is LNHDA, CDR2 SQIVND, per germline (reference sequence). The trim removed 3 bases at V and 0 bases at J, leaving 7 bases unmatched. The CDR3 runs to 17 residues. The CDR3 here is CASSIGGQGDMNTEAFF. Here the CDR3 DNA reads TGTGCCAGTAGTATCGGAGGACAGGGGGATATGAACACTGAAGCTTTCTTT.

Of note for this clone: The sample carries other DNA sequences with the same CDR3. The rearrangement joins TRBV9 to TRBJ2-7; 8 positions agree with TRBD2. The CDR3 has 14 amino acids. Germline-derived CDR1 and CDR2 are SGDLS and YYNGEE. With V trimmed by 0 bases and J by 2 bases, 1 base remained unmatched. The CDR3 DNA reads TGTGCCAGCAGCGTAGCAGCGGGAGCCTACGAGCAGTACTTC. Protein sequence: CASSVAAGAYEQYF.

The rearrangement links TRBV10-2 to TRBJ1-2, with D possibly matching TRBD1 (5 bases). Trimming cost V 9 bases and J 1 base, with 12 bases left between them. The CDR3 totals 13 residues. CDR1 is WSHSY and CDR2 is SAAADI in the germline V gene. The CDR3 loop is CASGGGINYGYTF. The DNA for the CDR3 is TGCGCCAGTGGTGGGGGGATTAACTATGGCTACACCTTC.

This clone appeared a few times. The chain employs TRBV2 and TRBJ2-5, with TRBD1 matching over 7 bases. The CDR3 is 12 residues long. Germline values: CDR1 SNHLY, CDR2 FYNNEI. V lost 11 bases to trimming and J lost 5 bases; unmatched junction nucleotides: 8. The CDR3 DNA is TGTGCCGGCCACACAGGGGACGAGACCCAGTACTTC. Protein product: CAGHTGDETQYF.

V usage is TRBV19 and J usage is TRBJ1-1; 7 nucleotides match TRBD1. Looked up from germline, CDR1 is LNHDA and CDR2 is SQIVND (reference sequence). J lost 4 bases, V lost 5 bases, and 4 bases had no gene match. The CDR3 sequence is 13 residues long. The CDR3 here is CASSLDRITEAFF. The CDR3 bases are TGTGCCAGTAGTTTGGACAGGATCACTGAAGCTTTCTTT.